This T cell receptor beta chain was identified in a study of T cell repertoires in cytomegalovirus infection. For the study at large: Both CMV infection and a matching HLA type were indicated by public TCR beta signatures.

One entry per CDR3 protein, called by TCRdb with MiXCR from the reads. The data hold fewer than 85,000 distinct CDR3 sequences, with 3% to 4% observed a single time. Study conclusions and caveats: Of the TCR beta families, the public ones yielded a cumulative frequency that identified carriers of CMV plus the relevant HLA.

This clonotype was recorded many times. What it binds is not known. Trimming took 3 bases from V and 4 from J, leaving 9 bases between them. The germline gives CDR1 SQVTM, CDR2 ANQGSEA. The CDR3 sequence is 13 residues long. The chain employs TRBV29-1 and TRBJ2-2, with D unclear. The receptor was isolated from a human donor in good health (CMV status not recorded). Some clones in this sample may be carry-over from other donors' samples. The source material was PBMCs. The CDR3 DNA reads TGCAGCGTTGATCCCTTAGGCACCGGGGAGCTGTTTTTT. This translates into CSVDPLGTGELFF.